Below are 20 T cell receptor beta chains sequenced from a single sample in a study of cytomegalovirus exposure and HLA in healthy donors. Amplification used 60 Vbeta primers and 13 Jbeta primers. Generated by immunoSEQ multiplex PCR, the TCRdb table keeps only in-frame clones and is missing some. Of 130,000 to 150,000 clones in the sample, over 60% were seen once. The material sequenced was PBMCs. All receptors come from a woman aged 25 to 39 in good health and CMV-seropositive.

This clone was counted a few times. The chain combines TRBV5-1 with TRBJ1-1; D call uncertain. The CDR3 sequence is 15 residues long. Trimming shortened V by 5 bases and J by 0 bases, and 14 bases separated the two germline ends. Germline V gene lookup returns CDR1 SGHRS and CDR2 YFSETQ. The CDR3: CASSYEGLLNTEAFF. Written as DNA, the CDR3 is TGCGCCAGCAGTTATGAGGGCCTCTTGAACACTGAAGCTTTCTTT. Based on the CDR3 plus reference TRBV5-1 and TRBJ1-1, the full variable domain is KAGVTQTPRYLIKTRGQQVTLSCSPISGHRSVSWYQQTPGQGLQFLFEYFSETQRNKGNFPGRFSGRQFSNSRSEMNVSTLELGDSALYLCASSYEGLLNTEAFFGQGTRLTVV.

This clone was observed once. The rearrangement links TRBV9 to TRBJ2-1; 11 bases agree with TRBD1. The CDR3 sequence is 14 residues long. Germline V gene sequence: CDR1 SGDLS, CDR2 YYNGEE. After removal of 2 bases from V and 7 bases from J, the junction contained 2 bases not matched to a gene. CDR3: CASSVDRGRNEQFF. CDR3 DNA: TGTGCCAGCAGCGTGGACAGGGGGCGGAATGAGCAGTTCTTC.

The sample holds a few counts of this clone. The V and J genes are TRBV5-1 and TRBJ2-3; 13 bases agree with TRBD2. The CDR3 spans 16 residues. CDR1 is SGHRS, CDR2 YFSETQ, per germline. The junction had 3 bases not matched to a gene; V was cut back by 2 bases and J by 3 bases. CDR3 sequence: CASSLGTSGITDTQYF. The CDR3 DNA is TGCGCCAGCAGCTTAGGGACTAGCGGGATAACAGATACGCAGTATTTT.

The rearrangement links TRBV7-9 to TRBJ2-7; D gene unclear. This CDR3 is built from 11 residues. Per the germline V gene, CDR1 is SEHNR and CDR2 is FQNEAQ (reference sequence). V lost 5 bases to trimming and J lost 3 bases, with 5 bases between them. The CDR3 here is CASSAHYEQYF. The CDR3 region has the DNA TGTGCCAGCAGCGCACACTACGAGCAGTACTTC.

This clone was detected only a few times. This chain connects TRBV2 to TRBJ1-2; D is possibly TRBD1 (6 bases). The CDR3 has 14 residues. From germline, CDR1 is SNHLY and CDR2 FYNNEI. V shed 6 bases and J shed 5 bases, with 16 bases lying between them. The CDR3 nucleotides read TGTGCCAGCAGAACTAGTACGGACAGTTATGGCTACACCTTC. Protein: CASRTSTDSYGYTF.

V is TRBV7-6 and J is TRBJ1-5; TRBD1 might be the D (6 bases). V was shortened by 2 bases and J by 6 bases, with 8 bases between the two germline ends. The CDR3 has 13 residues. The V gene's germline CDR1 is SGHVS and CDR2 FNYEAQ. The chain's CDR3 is CASSLQGSQPQHF. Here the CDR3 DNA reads TGTGCCAGCAGCTTACAGGGGAGTCAGCCCCAGCATTTT. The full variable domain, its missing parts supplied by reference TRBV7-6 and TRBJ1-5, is GAGVSQSPRYKVTKRGQDVALRCDPISGHVSLYWYRQALGQGPEFLTYFNYEAQQDKSGLPNDRFSAERPEGSISTLTIQRTEQRDSAMYRCASSLQGSQPQHFGDGTRLSIL.

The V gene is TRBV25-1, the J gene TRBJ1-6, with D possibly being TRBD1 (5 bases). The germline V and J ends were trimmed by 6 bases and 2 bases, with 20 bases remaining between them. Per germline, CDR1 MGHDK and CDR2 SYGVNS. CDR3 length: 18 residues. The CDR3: CASRQGRAPSPYNSPLHF. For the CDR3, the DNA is TGTGCCAGCAGGCAGGGAAGGGCCCCAAGCCCCTATAATTCACCCCTCCACTTT.

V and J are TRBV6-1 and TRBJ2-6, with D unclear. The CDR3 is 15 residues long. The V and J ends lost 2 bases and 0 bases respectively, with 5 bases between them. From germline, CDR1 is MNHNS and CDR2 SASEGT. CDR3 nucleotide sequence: TGTGCCAGCAGTGAACACAGCTCTGGGGCCAACGTCCTGACTTTC. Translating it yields CASSEHSSGANVLTF.

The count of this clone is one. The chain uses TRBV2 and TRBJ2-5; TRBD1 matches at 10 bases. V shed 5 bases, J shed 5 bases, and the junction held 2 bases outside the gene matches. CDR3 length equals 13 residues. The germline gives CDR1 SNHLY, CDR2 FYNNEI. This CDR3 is CASSRQGAETQYF. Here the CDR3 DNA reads TGTGCCAGCAGTCGACAGGGGGCGGAGACCCAGTACTTC.

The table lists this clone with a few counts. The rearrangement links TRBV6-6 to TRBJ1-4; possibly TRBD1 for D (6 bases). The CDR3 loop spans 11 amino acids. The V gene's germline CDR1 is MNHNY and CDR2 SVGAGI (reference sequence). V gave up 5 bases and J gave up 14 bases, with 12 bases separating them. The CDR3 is CASSSGGRLFF. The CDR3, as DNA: TGTGCCAGCAGTAGCGGGGGGCGGCTGTTTTTT.

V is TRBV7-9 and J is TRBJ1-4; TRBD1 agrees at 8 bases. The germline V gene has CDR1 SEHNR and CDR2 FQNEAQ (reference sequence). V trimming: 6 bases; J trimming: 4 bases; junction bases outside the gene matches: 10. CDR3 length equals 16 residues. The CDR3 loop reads CASSLHQGASNEKLFF. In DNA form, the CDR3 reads TGTGCCAGCAGTCTCCACCAGGGGGCAAGTAATGAAAAACTGTTTTTT.

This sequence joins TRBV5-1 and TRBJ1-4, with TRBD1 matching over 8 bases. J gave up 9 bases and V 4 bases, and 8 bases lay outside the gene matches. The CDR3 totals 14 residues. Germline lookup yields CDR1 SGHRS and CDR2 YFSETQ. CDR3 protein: CASSPDRDLKKLFF. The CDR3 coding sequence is TGCGCCAGCAGCCCGGACAGGGATTTGAAAAAACTGTTTTTT. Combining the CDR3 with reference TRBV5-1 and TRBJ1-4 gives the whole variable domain KAGVTQTPRYLIKTRGQQVTLSCSPISGHRSVSWYQQTPGQGLQFLFEYFSETQRNKGNFPGRFSGRQFSNSRSEMNVSTLELGDSALYLCASSPDRDLKKLFFGSGTQLSVL.

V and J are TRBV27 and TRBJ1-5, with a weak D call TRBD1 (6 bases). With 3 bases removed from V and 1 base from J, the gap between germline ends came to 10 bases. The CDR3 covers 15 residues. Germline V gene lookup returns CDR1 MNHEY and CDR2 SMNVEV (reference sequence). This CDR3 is CASSLRTGSNQPQHF. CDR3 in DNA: TGTGCCAGCAGTTTGAGAACAGGGAGCAATCAGCCCCAGCATTTT.

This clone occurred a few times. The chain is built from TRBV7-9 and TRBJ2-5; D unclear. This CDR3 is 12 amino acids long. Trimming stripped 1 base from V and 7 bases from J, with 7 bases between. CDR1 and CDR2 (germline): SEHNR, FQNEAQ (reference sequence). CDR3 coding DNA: TGTGCCAGCAGCTTAGAAGTAGCGACCCAGTACTTC. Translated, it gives CASSLEVATQYF.

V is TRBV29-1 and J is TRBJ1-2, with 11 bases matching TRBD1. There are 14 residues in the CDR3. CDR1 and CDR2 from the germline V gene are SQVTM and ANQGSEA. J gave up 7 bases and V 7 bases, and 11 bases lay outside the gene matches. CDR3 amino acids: CSAPGQGGIGGYTF. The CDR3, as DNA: TGCAGCGCCCCGGGACAGGGGGGTATCGGTGGCTACACCTTC.

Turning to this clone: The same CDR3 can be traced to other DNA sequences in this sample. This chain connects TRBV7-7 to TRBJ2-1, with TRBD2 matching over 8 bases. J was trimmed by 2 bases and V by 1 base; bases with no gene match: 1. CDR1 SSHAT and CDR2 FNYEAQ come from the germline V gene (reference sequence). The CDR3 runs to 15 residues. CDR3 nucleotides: TGTGCCAGCAGCTTAGGGCGGGGGGCCTACAATGAGCAGTTCTTC. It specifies CASSLGRGAYNEQFF.

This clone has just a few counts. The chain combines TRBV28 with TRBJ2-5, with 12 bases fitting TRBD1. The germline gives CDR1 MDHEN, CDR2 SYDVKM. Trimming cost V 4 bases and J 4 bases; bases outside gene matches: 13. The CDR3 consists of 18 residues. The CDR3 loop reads CASSSNLPGTGGRETQYF. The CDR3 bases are TGTGCCAGCAGTTCAAACCTTCCGGGGACAGGGGGCCGAGAGACCCAGTACTTC.

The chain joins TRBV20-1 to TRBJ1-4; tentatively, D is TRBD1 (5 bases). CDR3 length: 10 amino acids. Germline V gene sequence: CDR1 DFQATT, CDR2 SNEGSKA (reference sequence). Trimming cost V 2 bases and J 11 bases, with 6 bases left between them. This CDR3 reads CSARKGKLFF. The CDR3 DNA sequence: TGCAGTGCTAGAAAGGGGAAACTGTTTTTT.

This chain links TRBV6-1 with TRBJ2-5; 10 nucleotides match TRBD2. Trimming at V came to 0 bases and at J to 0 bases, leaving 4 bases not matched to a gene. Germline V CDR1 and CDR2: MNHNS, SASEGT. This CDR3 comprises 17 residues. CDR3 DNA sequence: TGTGCCAGCAGTGAAGCGAGGACTAGCGGATACCAAGAGACCCAGTACTTC. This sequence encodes CASSEARTSGYQETQYF.

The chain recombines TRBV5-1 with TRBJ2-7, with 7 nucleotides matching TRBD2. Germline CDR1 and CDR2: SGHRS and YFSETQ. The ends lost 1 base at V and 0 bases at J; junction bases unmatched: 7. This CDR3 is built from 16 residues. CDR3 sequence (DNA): TGCGCCAGCAGCTTGTCTGGTCTAGCGGTCTCCTACGAGCAGTACTTC. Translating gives CASSLSGLAVSYEQYF.